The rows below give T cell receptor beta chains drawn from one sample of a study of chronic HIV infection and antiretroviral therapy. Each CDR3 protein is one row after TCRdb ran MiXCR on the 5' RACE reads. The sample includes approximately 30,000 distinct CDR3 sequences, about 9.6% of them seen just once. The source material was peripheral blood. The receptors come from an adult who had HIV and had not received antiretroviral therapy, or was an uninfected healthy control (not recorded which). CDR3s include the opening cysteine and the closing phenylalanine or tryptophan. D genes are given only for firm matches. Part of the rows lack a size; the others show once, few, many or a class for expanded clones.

CDR3 protein: CAISTGTIYGYTF
CDR3 DNA: TGTGCCATCAGTACGGGGACCATCTATGGCTACACCTTC
CDR3 length: 13
D gene: -
clone size: few
V gene: TRBV10-3
J gene: TRBJ1-2

CDR3 protein: CASSKGQVLTEAFF
CDR3 DNA: TGTGCCAGCAGTAAGGGACAGGTTTTGACTGAAGCTTTCTTT
CDR3 length: 14
D gene: TRBD1
clone size: many
V gene: TRBV2
J gene: TRBJ1-1

CDR3 protein: CASSLGQGAKNSPLHF
CDR3 DNA: TGTGCCAGCAGCTTAGGACAGGGGGCGAAGAATTCACCCCTCCACTTT
CDR3 length: 16
D gene: TRBD1
clone size: many
V gene: TRBV7-9
J gene: TRBJ1-6

CDR3 protein: CASSFRKRESAGELFF
CDR3 DNA: TGTGCCAGCAGTTTTAGGAAGCGGGAGTCCGCCGGGGAGCTGTTTTTT
CDR3 length: 16
D gene: TRBD2
clone size: few
V gene: TRBV27
J gene: TRBJ2-2

CDR3 protein: CASRIGDTQYF
CDR3 DNA: TGCGCCAGCAGGATTGGGGATACGCAGTATTTT
CDR3 length: 11
D gene: -
clone size: few
V gene: TRBV5-1
J gene: TRBJ2-3

CDR3 protein: CSGEGGYNEQFF
CDR3 DNA: TGCAGCGGAGAGGGAGGGTACAATGAGCAGTTCTTC
CDR3 length: 12
D gene: TRBD2
clone size: -
V gene: TRBV29-1
J gene: TRBJ2-1

CDR3 protein: CASSQEVERTQYF
CDR3 DNA: TGCGCCAGCAGCCAAGAAGTAGAGCGGACCCAGTACTTC
CDR3 length: 13
D gene: -
clone size: many
V gene: TRBV4-1
J gene: TRBJ2-5

CDR3 protein: CASGLAALPDTQYF
CDR3 DNA: TGTGCCTCTGGACTAGCGGCCCTCCCAGATACGCAGTATTTT
CDR3 length: 14
D gene: TRBD2
clone size: -
V gene: TRBV24-1
J gene: TRBJ2-3

CDR3 protein: CSASQEGGYGYTF
CDR3 DNA: TGCAGTGCTAGCCAGGAGGGCGGCTATGGCTACACCTTC
CDR3 length: 13
D gene: -
clone size: -
V gene: TRBV20-1
J gene: TRBJ1-2

CDR3 protein: CASSSAMNQPQHF
CDR3 DNA: TGTGCCAGCAGCTCCGCTATGAATCAGCCCCAGCATTTT
CDR3 length: 13
D gene: -
clone size: few
V gene: TRBV11-2
J gene: TRBJ1-5

CDR3 protein: CSARERQGAHSYKNIQYF
CDR3 DNA: TGCAGTGCTAGAGAGAGACAGGGGGCCCATTCCTACAAAAACATTCAGTACTTC
CDR3 length: 18
D gene: TRBD1
clone size: -
V gene: TRBV20-1
J gene: TRBJ2-4

CDR3 protein: CASSQGTGEDTQYF
CDR3 DNA: TGCGCCAGCAGCCAAGGGACAGGGGAGGATACGCAGTATTTT
CDR3 length: 14
D gene: TRBD1
clone size: few
V gene: TRBV4-1
J gene: TRBJ2-3

CDR3 protein: CASSGTFYNEQFF
CDR3 DNA: TGTGCCAGCAGTGGGACTTTCTACAATGAGCAGTTCTTC
CDR3 length: 13
D gene: -
clone size: few
V gene: TRBV2
J gene: TRBJ2-1

CDR3 protein: CASSRPGTVSYEQYF
CDR3 DNA: TGTGCCAGCAGCCGTCCGGGCACAGTCTCCTACGAGCAGTACTTC
CDR3 length: 15
D gene: -
clone size: few
V gene: TRBV28
J gene: TRBJ2-7

CDR3 protein: CASSLGSSSYNEQFF
CDR3 DNA: TGTGCCAGCAGCTTAGGGTCAAGCTCCTACAATGAGCAGTTCTTC
CDR3 length: 15
D gene: -
clone size: -
V gene: TRBV7-7
J gene: TRBJ2-1

CDR3 protein: CASSLPTGSEKLFF
CDR3 DNA: TGTGCCAGCAGCTTACCGACCGGATCTGAAAAACTGTTTTTT
CDR3 length: 14
D gene: -
clone size: many
V gene: TRBV7-9
J gene: TRBJ1-4

CDR3 protein: CASSGQQGAGTEAFF
CDR3 DNA: TGTGCCAGCAGCGGACAACAGGGGGCAGGCACTGAAGCTTTCTTT
CDR3 length: 15
D gene: TRBD1
clone size: many
V gene: TRBV9
J gene: TRBJ1-1

CDR3 protein: CSARVAREVGGYTF
CDR3 DNA: TGCAGTGCTAGAGTAGCCAGGGAGGTGGGTGGCTACACCTTC
CDR3 length: 14
D gene: -
clone size: -
V gene: TRBV20-1
J gene: TRBJ1-2

CDR3 protein: CASSQDGGPPYEQYF
CDR3 DNA: TGTGCCAGCAGCCAAGACGGTGGACCCCCCTACGAGCAGTACTTC
CDR3 length: 15
D gene: -
clone size: many
V gene: TRBV14
J gene: TRBJ2-7